This T cell receptor (beta chain) emerged from a study of blood T cell repertoires in COVID-19. At the level of the study: The samples span acute and convalescent COVID-19 from the United States, Italy and Spain. T cells, B-cell-depleted T cells, or PBMCs supplied cDNA or gDNA.

Per the authors' pipeline: Estimation of nucleated cell counts was performed using reference gene primer amplification. The repertoire was sequenced with immunoSEQ multiplex PCR; TCRdb's copy has only in-frame clones and lacks some. V, J and clone size derive from that table, while D and trimming were established from the DNA sequence. The sample has under 250,000 clones, about 80% seen once. This clone was detected only once. In germline, CDR1 is SNHLY, CDR2 FYNNEI. Germline trimming cut 3 bases from V and 2 bases from J; bases unmatched to any gene: 4. This CDR3 contains 14 residues. This sequence was found in a man aged 25 to 45 who had recovered from COVID-19. Sequences were obtained from peripheral blood. The J gene is TRBJ2-7, the V gene TRBV2, with 7 nucleotides matching TRBD1. The CDR3 loop is CASSDRQGPYEQYF. CDR3 coding DNA: TGTGCCAGCAGTGATCGACAGGGCCCCTACGAGCAGTACTTC.